This T cell receptor (beta chain) was retrieved from a study of shared clonotypes between healthy human individuals. Only in-frame clones appear in the TCRdb table, and some are missing; sequencing was by immunoSEQ multiplex PCR. The sample holds roughly 530,000 clones, about 96% seen once. Germline V gene sequence: CDR1 LNHNV, CDR2 YYDKDF (reference sequence). V trimming: 5 bases; J trimming: 7 bases; junction bases outside the gene matches: 4. This CDR3 spans 15 amino acids. Material: naive CD4+ T cells sorted from blood. Subset denoted: CD45RA+ positively selected. The chain carries TRBV15 and TRBJ2-1, with TRBD2 identical over 14 bases. The TCR originated in a woman in her twenties or thirties in good health. The CDR3 DNA follows: TGTGCCACCAGCCCGGGACTAGCGGGAGTTAATGAGCAGTTCTTC. This sequence encodes CATSPGLAGVNEQFF. The full variable domain, completed using reference TRBV15 and TRBJ2-1, is DAMVIQNPRYQVTQFGKPVTLSCSQTLNHNVMYWYQQKSSQAPKLLFHYYDKDFNNEADTPDNFQSRRPNTSFCFLDIRSPGLGDTAMYLCATSPGLAGVNEQFFGPGTRLTVL.